Reported below is one T cell receptor beta chain. The sample is drawn from a study of read filtering for tumor transcriptome and immune sequencing. About the study: After DNase treatment, RNA was made into whole-transcriptome libraries.

Molecular barcoded adaptors covering alpha/delta and beta/gamma chains were used on roughly 400 ng RNA. One entry per CDR3 protein results from TCRdb running MiXCR on the reads. The table records approximately 40,000 distinct CDR3 sequences, roughly 13% of them present only once. The clonotype comes from a donor at least 40 years old with multiple myeloma. Sequenced material: a population of CD138-negative cells sorted from bone marrow.

The CDR3 DNA sequence: TGTGCCAGCAGTCCAGACAAGAACTATGGCTACACCTTC. This codes for CASSPDKNYGYTF. This sequence joins TRBV28 and TRBJ1-2; no reliable D call. With 5 bases removed from V and 2 bases from J, the gap between germline ends came to 9 bases. The CDR3 has 13 amino acids. Germline V gene sequence: CDR1 MDHEN, CDR2 SYDVKM.